The T cell receptor (beta chain) described here comes from a study of T cells after yellow fever vaccination. The study, taken as a whole, reports: Re-detected after boosting: most primary clones, 96% of CD4 and less than 90% of CD8.

TCRdb recomputed calls from the 5' RACE reads with MiXCR, one row per CDR3 protein. This sample yields around 350,000 distinct CDR3 sequences, of which 6.2% are seen a single time; over 14% belongs to the top ten. In germline, CDR1 is DFQATT, CDR2 SNEGSKA (reference sequence). This CDR3 contains 13 residues. About this clonotype: The antigen is undetermined.

The sample was PBMCs, taken 5 days after the yellow fever booster vaccination. This sequence joins TRBV20-1 and TRBJ2-1; 7 nucleotides align to TRBD1. This clonotype originated in a man in his thirties or forties who received the YFV17D yellow fever vaccine. The CDR3 sequence is CSPGTAQYNEQFF. In DNA form, the CDR3 reads TGCAGCCCAGGGACAGCGCAGTACAATGAGCAGTTCTTC.